The entry below gives a single T cell receptor (beta chain) sequence along with its context. Its cognate antigen is unknown. This may be a read error, as it is one base from a much larger clone. This CDR3 contains 14 residues. Germline V CDR1 and CDR2: MNHEY, SVGAGI. With 5 bases clipped from V and 6 bases from J, the junction kept 9 bases outside the gene matches. The data were obtained in a study of T cells in Graves' hyperthyroidism and ophthalmopathy. Study outcomes and limitations: Most clonotypes that expanded in the thyroid above 0.001 also showed up in blood.

The investigators amplified TCR beta CDR3 regions from RNA transcripts. The primer set for the first-round RT-PCR of the TCR CDR3 was HTBI. TCRdb processed the multiplex PCR reads anew with MiXCR; each CDR3 protein has one entry. The table has about 360,000 distinct CDR3 sequences, roughly an eighth seen once. This clonotype was sampled from a woman between 18 and 30 years old with Graves' hyperthyroidism. Sequencing was performed on blood. The chain links TRBV6-5 to TRBJ1-1; 7 nucleotides line up with TRBD1. CDR3 region: CASSHPRGGPEAFF. CDR3 coding DNA: TGTGCCAGCAGTCATCCTCGAGGGGGCCCTGAAGCTTTCTTT.